This T cell receptor (beta chain) was sequenced in a study of blood T cell repertoires in COVID-19. As for the study in general: Acute and convalescent COVID-19 specimens originated in the United States, Italy and Spain. Nucleic acid was either cDNA or gDNA, and it came from T cells, B-cell-depleted T cells, or PBMCs.

Authors' analysis steps: Reference gene primers were amplified, and this amplification served to estimate nucleated cell counts. TCRdb's table, derived via immunoSEQ multiplex PCR, lists solely in-frame clones and lacks some. The DNA was the basis for D and trimming; V, J and clone size are from that table. The sample has more than 50,000 clones, around 83% seen once; the top ten hold 1.9%. CDR1 and CDR2 (germline): MNHNY, SVGAGI (reference sequence). CDR3 size: 15 residues. The ends were cut back, 6 bases at V and 3 bases at J, with 15 bases in the middle. V and J are TRBV6-6 and TRBJ1-5; D perhaps matches TRBD1 (5 bases). This receptor was taken from a woman aged 55-75 years with acute or convalescent COVID-19. The sample taken for sequencing was peripheral blood. CDR3 sequence (DNA): TGTGCCAGCAGCACGCCCTCGGGGGTCAATCAGCCCCAGCATTTT. Amino acid sequence: CASSTPSGVNQPQHF.